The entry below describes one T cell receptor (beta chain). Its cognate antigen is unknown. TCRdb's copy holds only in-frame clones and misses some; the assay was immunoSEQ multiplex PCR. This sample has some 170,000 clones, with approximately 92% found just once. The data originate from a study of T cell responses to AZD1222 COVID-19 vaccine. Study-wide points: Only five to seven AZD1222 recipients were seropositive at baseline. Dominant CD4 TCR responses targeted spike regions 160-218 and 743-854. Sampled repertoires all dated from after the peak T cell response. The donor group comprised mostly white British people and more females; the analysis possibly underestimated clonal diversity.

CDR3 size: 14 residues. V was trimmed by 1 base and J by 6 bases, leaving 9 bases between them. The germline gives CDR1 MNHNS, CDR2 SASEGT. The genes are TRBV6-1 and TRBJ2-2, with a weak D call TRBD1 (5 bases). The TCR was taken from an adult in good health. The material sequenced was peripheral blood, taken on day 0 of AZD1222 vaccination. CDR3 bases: TGTGCCAGCAGTGAAGGTGGGGCCGCCGGGGAGCTGTTTTTT. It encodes CASSEGGAAGELFF.